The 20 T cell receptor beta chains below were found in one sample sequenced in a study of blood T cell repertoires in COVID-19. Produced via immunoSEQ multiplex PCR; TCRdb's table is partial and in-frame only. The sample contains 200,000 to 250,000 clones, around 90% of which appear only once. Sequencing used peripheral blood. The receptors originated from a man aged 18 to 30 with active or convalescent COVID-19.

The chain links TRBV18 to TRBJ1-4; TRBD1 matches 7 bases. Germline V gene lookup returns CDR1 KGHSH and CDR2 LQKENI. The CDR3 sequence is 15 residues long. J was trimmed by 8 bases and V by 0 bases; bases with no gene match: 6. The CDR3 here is CASSPPTGTAEKLFF. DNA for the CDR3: TGTGCCAGCTCACCACCGACCGGGACAGCAGAAAAACTGTTTTTT.

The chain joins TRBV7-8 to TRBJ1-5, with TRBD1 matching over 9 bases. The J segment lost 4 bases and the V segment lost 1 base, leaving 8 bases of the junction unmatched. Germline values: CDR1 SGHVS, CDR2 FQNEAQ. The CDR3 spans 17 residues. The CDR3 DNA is TGTGCCAGCAGCTTAGTGACAGGGGGGCGATGGAATCAGCCCCAGCATTTT. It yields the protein CASSLVTGGRWNQPQHF.

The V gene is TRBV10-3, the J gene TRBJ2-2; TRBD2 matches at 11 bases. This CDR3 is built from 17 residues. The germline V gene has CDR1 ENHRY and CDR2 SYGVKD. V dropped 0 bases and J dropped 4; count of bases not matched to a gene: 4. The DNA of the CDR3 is TGTGCCATCAGTGAGTCCCTAGCGGGAGGTTCCACCGGGGAGCTGTTTTTT. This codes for CAISESLAGGSTGELFF.

The CDR3 here is CASSLAQGTNSYEQYF. The CDR3 DNA follows: TGTGCCAGCAGCTTAGCCCAGGGGACAAACTCCTACGAGCAGTACTTC. V is TRBV7-6 and J is TRBJ2-7; tentative D call: TRBD1 (6 bases). The V gene lost 0 bases and the J gene lost 0 bases, with 12 bases spanning the gap. Germline values: CDR1 SGHVS, CDR2 FNYEAQ. The CDR3 has 16 amino acids. The full variable domain, completed using reference TRBV7-6 and TRBJ2-7, is GAGVSQSPRYKVTKRGQDVALRCDPISGHVSLYWYRQALGQGPEFLTYFNYEAQQDKSGLPNDRFSAERPEGSISTLTIQRTEQRDSAMYRCASSLAQGTNSYEQYFGPGTRLTVT.

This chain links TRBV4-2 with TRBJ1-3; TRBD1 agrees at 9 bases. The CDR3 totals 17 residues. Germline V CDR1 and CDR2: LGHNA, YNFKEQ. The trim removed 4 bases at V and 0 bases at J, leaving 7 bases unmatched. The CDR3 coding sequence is TGTGCCAGCAGCCGAGACAGGGGGACAACCTCTGGAAACACCATATATTTT. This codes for CASSRDRGTTSGNTIYF.

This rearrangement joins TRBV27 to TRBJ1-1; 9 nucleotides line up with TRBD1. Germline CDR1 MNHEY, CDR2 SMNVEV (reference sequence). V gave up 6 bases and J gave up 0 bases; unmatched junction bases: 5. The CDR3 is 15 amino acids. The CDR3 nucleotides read TGTGCCAGCAGACGACAGGGGGTCATGAACACTGAAGCTTTCTTT. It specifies CASRRQGVMNTEAFF.

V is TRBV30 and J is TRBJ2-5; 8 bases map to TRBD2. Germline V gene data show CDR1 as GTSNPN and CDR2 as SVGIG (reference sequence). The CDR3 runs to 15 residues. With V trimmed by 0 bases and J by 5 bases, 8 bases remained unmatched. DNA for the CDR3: TGTGCCTGGAGTGTAGGAGCGGGAGAAGGGGAGACCCAGTACTTC. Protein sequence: CAWSVGAGEGETQYF.

CDR3 region: CATSRAPPSSGRSYNEQFF. CDR3 nucleotides: TGTGCCACCAGCAGGGCTCCACCGTCAAGCGGGAGGAGCTACAATGAGCAGTTCTTC. The V call is TRBV15, the J call TRBJ2-1; TRBD2 matches at 9 bases. This CDR3 region has 19 residues. CDR1 and CDR2 (germline): LNHNV, YYDKDF (reference sequence). The V and J ends lost 3 bases and 3 bases, in that order; junction bases with no gene match: 15.

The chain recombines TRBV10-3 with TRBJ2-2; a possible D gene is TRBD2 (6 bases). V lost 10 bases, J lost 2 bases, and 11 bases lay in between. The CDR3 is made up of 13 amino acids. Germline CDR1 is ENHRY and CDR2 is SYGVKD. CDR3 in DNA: TGTGCCACCAAGACTAGTAACACCGGGGAGCTGTTTTTT. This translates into CATKTSNTGELFF.

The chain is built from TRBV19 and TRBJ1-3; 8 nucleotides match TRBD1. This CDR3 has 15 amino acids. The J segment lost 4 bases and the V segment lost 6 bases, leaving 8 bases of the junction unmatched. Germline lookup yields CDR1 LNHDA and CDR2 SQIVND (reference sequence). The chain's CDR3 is CASSTQGAKGNTIYF. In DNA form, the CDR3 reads TGTGCCAGTAGCACGCAGGGGGCGAAAGGAAACACCATATATTTT.

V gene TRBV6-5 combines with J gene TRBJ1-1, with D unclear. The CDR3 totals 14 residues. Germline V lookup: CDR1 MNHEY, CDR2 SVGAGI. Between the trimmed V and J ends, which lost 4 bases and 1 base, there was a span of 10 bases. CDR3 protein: CASSLTGENTEAFF. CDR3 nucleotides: TGTGCCAGCAGTTTGACCGGGGAGAACACTGAAGCTTTCTTT.

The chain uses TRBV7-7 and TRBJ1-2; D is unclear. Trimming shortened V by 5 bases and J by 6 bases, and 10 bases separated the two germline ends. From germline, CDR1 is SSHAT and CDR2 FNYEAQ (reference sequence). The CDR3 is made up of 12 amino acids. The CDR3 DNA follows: TGTGCCAGCAGCCCAAGGGAGAATGGCTACACCTTC. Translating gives CASSPRENGYTF.

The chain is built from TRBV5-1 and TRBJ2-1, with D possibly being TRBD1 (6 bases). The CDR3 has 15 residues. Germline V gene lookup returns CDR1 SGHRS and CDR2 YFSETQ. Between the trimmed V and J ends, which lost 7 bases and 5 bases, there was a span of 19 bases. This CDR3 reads CASGESWTDNNEQFF. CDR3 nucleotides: TGCGCCAGCGGTGAAAGTTGGACAGATAACAATGAGCAGTTCTTC.

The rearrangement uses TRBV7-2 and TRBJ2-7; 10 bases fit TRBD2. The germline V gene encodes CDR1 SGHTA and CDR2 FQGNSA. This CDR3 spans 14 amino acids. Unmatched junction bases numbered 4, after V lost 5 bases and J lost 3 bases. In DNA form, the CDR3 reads TGTGCCAGCAGCGCACTAGCGGGATTCTACGAGCAGTACTTC. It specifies CASSALAGFYEQYF. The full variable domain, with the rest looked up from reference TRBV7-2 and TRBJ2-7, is GAGVSQSPSNKVTEKGKDVELRCDPISGHTALYWYRQSLGQGLEFLIYFQGNSAPDKSGLPSDRFSAERTGGSVSTLTIQRTQQEDSAVYLCASSALAGFYEQYFGPGTRLTVT.

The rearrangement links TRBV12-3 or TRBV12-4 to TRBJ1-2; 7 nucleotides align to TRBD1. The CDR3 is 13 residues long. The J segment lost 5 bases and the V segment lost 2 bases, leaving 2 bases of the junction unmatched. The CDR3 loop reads CASSLTGVYGYTF. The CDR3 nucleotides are TGTGCCAGCAGTTTAACAGGGGTTTATGGCTACACCTTC.

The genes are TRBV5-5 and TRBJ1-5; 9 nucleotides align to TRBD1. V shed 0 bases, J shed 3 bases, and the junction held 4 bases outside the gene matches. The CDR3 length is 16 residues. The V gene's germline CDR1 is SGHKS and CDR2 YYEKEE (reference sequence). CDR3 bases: TGTGCCAGCAGCTTGGGTGGACAGGGGTTCAATCAGCCCCAGCATTTT. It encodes CASSLGGQGFNQPQHF.

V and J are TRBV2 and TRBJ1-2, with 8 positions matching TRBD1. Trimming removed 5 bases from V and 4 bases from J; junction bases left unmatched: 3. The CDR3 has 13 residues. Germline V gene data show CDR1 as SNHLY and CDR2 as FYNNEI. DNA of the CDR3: TGTGCCAGCAGTCCTACAGGGGGCTATGGCTACACCTTC. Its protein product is CASSPTGGYGYTF.

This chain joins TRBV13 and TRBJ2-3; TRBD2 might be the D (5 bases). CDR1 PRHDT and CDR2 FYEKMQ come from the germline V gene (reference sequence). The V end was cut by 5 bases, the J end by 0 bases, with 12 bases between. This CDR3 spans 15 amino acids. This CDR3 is CASSPRGVSTDTQYF. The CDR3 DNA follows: TGTGCCAGCAGCCCCCGGGGAGTTAGCACAGATACGCAGTATTTT.

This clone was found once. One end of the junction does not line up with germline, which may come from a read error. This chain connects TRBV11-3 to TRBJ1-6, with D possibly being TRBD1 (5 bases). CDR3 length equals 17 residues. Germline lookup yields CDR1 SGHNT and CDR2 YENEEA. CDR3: CASSRRVGGSSNSPLHF. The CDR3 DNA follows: TGTGCCAGCAGCCGTCGGGTCGGGGGATCCTCTAATTCACCCCTCCACTTT.

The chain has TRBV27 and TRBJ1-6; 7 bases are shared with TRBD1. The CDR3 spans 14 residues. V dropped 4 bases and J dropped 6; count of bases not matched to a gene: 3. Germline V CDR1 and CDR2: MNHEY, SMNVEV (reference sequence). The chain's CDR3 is CASSYRDSNSPLHF. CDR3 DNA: TGTGCCAGCAGTTACCGGGACAGTAATTCACCCCTCCACTTT.